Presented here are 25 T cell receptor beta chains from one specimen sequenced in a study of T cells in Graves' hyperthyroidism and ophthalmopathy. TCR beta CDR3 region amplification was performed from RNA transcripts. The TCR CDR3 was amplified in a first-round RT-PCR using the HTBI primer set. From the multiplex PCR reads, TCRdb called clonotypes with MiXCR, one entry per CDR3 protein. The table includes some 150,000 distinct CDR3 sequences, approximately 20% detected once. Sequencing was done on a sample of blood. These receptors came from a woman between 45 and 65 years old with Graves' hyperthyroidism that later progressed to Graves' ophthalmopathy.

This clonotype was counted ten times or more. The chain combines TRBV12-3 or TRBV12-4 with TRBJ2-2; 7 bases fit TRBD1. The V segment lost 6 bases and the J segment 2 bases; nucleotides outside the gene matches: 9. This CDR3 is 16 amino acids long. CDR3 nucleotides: TGTGCCAGCAGCAGTGCCGGGACAGTAAACACCGGGGAGCTGTTTTTT. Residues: CASSSAGTVNTGELFF.

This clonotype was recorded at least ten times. As DNA, the CDR3 is TGTGCCAGCAGCTACCTAAACCTCCAGCGGGAGGGCCCTTTCTTTTACGAGACCCAGTACTTC. It encodes CASSYLNLQREGPFFYETQYF. This chain joins TRBV7-3 and TRBJ2-5; 10 positions agree with TRBD2. The germline V gene encodes CDR1 SGHTA and CDR2 FQGTGA. The V segment lost 4 bases and the J segment 5 bases; nucleotides outside the gene matches: 25. The CDR3 is made up of 21 amino acids.

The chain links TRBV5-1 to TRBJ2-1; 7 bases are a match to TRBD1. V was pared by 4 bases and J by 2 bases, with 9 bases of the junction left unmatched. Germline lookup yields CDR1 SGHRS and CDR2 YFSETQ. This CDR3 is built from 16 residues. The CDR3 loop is CASSPRTGTTYNEQFF. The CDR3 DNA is TGCGCCAGCAGCCCCCGGACAGGCACGACCTACAATGAGCAGTTCTTC.

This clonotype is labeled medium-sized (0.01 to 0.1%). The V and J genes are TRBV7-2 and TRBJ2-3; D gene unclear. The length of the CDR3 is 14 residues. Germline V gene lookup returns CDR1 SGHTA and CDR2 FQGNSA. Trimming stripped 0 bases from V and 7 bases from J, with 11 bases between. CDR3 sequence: CASSLAAGANTQYF. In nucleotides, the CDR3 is TGTGCCAGCAGCTTAGCTGCAGGCGCAAATACGCAGTATTTT.

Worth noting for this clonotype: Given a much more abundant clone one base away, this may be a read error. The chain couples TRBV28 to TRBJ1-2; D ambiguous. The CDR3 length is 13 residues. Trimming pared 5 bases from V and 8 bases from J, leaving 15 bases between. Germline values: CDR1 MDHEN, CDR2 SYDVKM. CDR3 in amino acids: CASSLGTLEGYTF. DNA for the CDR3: TGTGCCAGCAGTCTAGGTACCCTGGAAGGCTACACCTTC.

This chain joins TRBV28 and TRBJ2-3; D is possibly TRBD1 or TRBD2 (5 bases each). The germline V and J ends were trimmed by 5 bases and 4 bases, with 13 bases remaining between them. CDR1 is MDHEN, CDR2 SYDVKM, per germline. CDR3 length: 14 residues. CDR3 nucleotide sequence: TGTGCCAGCAGTGAAGGGACGGACGCAGATACGCAGTATTTT. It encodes CASSEGTDADTQYF.

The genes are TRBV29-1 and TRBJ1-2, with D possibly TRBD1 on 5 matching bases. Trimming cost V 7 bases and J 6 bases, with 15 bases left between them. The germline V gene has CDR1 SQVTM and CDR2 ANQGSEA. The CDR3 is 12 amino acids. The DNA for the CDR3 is TGCAGCGGCCTCGGGACGGGGCATGGCTACACCTTC. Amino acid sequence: CSGLGTGHGYTF.

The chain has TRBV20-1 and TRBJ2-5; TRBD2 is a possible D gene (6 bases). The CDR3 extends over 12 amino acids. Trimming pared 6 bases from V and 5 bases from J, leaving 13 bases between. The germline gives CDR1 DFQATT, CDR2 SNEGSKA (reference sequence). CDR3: CSAFRGSETQYF. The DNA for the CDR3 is TGCAGTGCCTTCCGGGGGTCGGAGACCCAGTACTTC.

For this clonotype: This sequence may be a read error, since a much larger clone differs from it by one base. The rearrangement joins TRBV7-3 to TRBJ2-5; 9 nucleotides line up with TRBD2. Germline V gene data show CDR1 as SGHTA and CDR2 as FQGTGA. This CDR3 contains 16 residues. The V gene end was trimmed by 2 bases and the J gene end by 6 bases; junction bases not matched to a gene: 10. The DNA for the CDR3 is TGTGCCAGCAGCTTAGATGCGGGAGGGCCGGCGAAGACCCAGTACTTC. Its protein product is CASSLDAGGPAKTQYF. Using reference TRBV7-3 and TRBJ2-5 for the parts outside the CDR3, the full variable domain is GAGVSQTPSNKVTEKGKYVELRCDPISGHTALYWYRQSLGQGPEFLIYFQGTGAADDSGLPNDRFFAVRPEGSVSTLKIQRTERGDSAVYLCASSLDAGGPAKTQYFGPGTRLLVL.

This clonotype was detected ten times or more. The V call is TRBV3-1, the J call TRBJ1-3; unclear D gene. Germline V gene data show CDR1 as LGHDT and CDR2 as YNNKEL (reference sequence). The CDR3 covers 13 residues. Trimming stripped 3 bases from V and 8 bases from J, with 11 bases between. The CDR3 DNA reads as TGTGCCAGCAGCCAGGACTACATAGACACCATATATTTT. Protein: CASSQDYIDTIYF.

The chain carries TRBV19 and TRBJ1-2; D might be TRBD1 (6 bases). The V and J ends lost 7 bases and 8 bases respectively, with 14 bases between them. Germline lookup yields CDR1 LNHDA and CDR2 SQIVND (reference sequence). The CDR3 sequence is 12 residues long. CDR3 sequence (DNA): TGTGCCAGTAAGGAGCAGGGGTACGGCTACACCTTC. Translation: CASKEQGYGYTF.

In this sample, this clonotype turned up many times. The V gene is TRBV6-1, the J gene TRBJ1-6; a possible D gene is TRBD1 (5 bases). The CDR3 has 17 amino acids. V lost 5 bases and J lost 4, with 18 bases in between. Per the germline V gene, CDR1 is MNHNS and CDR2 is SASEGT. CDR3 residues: CASSRKTQGRYNSPLHF. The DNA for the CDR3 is TGTGCCAGCAGTCGCAAGACGCAGGGACGGTATAATTCACCCCTCCACTTT.

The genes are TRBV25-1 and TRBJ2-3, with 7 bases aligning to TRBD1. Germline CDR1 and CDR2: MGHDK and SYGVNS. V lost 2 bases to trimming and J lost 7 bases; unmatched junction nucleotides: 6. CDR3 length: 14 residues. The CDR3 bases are TGTGCCAGCAGTGAACCTGCCAGGGGGAATACGCAGTATTTT. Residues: CASSEPARGNTQYF.

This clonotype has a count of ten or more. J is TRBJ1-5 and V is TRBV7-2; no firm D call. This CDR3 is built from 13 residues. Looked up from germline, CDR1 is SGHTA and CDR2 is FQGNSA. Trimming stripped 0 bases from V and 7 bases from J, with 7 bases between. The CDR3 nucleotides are TGTGCCAGCAGCTTAGCTAACGGGCAGCCCCAGCATTTT. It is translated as CASSLANGQPQHF.

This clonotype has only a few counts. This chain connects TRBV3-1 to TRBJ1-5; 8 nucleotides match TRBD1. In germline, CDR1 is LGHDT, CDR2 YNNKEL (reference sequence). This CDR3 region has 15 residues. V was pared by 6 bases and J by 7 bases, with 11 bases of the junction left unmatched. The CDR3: CASRGQDLVEQPQHF. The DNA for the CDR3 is TGTGCCAGCAGGGGACAGGATTTGGTAGAGCAGCCCCAGCATTTT.

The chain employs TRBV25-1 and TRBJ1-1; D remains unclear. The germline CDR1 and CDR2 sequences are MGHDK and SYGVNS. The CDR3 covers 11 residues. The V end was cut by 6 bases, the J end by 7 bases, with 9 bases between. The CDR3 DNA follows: TGTGCCAGCAGCCCAGGAAATGAAGCTTTCTTT. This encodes CASSPGNEAFF.

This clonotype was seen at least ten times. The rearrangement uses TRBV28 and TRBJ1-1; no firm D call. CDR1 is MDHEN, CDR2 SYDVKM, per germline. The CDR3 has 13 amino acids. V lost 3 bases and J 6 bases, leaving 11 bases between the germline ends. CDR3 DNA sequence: TGTGCCAGCAGTTTTATCAGAGGATCTGAAGCTTTCTTT. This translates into CASSFIRGSEAFF. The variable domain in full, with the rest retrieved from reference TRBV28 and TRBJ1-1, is DVKVTQSSRYLVKRTGEKVFLECVQDMDHENMFWYRQDPGLGLRLIYFSYDVKMKEKGDIPEGYSVSREKKERFSLILESASTNQTSMYLCASSFIRGSEAFFGQGTRLTVV.

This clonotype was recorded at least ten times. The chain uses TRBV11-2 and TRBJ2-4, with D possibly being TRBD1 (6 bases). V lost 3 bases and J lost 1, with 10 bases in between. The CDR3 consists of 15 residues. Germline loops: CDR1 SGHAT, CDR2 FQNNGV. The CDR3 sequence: CASSLTTGAKNIQYF. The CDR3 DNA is TGTGCCAGCAGCTTGACCACAGGGGCCAAAAACATTCAGTACTTC.

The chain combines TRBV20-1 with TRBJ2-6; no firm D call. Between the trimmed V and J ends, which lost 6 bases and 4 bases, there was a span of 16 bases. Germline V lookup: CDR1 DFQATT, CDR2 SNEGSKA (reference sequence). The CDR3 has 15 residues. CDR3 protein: CSASARSRGANVLTF. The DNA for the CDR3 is TGCAGTGCCAGCGCTCGGTCGCGCGGGGCCAACGTCCTGACTTTC.

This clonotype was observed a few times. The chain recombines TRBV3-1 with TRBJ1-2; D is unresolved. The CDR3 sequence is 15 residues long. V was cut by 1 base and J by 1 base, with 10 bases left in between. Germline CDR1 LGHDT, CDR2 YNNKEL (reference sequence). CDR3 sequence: CASSQVPKNNYGYTF. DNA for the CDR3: TGTGCCAGCAGCCAAGTCCCCAAAAATAACTATGGCTACACCTTC.

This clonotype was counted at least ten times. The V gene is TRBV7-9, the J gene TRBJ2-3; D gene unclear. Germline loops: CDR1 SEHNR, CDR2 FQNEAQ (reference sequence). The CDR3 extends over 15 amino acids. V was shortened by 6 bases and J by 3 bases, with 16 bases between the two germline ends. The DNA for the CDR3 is TGTGCCAGCAGGCCCCAGGAGCTACATACAGATACGCAGTATTTT. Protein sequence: CASRPQELHTDTQYF.

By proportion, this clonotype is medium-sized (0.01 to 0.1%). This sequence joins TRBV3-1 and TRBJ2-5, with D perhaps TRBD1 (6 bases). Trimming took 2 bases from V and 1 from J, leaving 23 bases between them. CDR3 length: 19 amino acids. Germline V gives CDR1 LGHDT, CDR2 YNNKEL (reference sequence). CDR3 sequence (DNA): TGTGCCAGCAGCCAACGTACTACCGGTGCAGGGGTATCCCAAGAGACCCAGTACTTC. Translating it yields CASSQRTTGAGVSQETQYF.

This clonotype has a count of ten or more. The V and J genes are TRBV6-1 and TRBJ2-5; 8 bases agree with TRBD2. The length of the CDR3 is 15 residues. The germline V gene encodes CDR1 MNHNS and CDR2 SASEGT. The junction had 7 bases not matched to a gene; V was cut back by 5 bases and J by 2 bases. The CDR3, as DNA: TGTGCCAGCAGTTCCTATAGCGGGAAGCAAGAGACCCAGTACTTC. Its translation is CASSSYSGKQETQYF.

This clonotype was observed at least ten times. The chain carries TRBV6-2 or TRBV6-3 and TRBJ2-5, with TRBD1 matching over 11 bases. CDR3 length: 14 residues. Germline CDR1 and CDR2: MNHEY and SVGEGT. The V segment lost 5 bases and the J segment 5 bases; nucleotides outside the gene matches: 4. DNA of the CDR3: TGTGCCAGCAGTCGGACAGGGGGCGGCGAGACCCAGTACTTC. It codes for CASSRTGGGETQYF.

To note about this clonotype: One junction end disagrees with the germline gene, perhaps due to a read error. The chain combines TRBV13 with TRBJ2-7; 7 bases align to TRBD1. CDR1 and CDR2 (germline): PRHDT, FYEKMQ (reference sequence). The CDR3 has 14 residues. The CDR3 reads CASSVGGSSYEQYF. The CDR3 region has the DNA TGTGCCAGCAGCGTAGGGGGCAGTTCCTACGAGCAGTACTTC.